This T cell receptor beta chain derives from a study of cytomegalovirus exposure and HLA in healthy donors. Whole-study findings and limits: Trimming of TCR beta V- and J-genes showed a link, identified in a later analysis, to a missense DCLRE1C variant. Common viral pathogens were later found to be apparently linked to several of the most significant clusters. Several V segments, TRBV6-2 and TRBV6-3 among them, could not be told apart and were dropped. Confirmation was obtained in vitro that a few CMV-associated chains are specific for CMV antigens.

As regards this clone: As yet, its antigen is unknown.

The V and J ends lost 5 bases and 8 bases, in that order; junction bases with no gene match: 11. Per the germline V gene, CDR1 is SEHNR and CDR2 is FQNEAQ (reference sequence). This CDR3 spans 15 amino acids. Vbeta (60) and Jbeta (13) primers were used in the PCR. Sequenced by immunoSEQ multiplex PCR; TCRdb stores in-frame clones only, minus some. This table lists 150,000 or so clones. V and J are TRBV7-9 and TRBJ1-4; 7 bases map to TRBD1. This sequence was found in a woman in her fifties or sixties in good health and CMV-seronegative. Sequences were obtained from PBMCs. Here the CDR3 reads CASSGGGQMGEKLFF. The CDR3 region has the DNA TGTGCCAGCAGCGGTGGGGGACAGATGGGAGAAAAACTGTTTTTT.